This entry lists 30 T cell receptor beta chains sequenced from one sample in a study of monozygotic twins with cystic fibrosis. Method: immunoSEQ multiplex PCR; TCRdb's copy keeps in-frame clones and lacks some. The repertoire holds tens of thousands of clones, just over 65% seen once, with less than 0.8% in the top ten. The sample comprised blood. The receptors come from a girl between 10 and 17 years old with cystic fibrosis.

This clone was recorded a few times. This sequence joins TRBV7-9 and TRBJ2-1; D is perhaps TRBD2 (6 bases). Germline values: CDR1 SEHNR, CDR2 FQNEAQ (reference sequence). Trimming took off 6 bases at V and 8 bases at J, with 20 bases between the two ends. There are 15 residues in the CDR3. CDR3 sequence (DNA): TGTGCCAGCAGGCCCGGGACTTCCCCCACAGATGAGCAGTTCTTC. Translated, it gives CASRPGTSPTDEQFF.

The rearrangement joins TRBV9 to TRBJ2-1; no reliable D call. The CDR3 contains 13 residues. Germline assignment: CDR1 SGDLS and CDR2 YYNGEE. V was cut by 2 bases and J by 4 bases, with 7 bases left in between. The CDR3 spells CASSVQGYNEQFF. The CDR3 DNA sequence: TGTGCCAGCAGCGTGCAAGGATACAATGAGCAGTTCTTC.

V and J are TRBV19 and TRBJ2-3; TRBD2 might be the D (6 bases). The CDR3 spans 14 residues. V was trimmed by 5 bases and J by 5 bases, leaving 14 bases between them. In germline, CDR1 is LNHDA, CDR2 SQIVND (reference sequence). The CDR3 reads CASSFGTGVDTQYF. The CDR3 DNA reads as TGTGCCAGTAGTTTTGGGACGGGGGTAGATACGCAGTATTTT.

This clone came up a few times. The sample carries other DNA sequences with the same CDR3. The genes are TRBV30 and TRBJ1-1, with a tentative D call TRBD1 (6 bases). Germline assignment: CDR1 GTSNPN and CDR2 SVGIG (reference sequence). The CDR3 loop spans 13 amino acids. The V and J ends lost 0 bases and 2 bases respectively, with 7 bases between them. The chain's CDR3 is CAWSVQGNTEAFF. In DNA form, the CDR3 reads TGTGCCTGGAGTGTACAGGGAAACACTGAAGCTTTCTTT.

The chain recombines TRBV5-1 with TRBJ2-3; D unclear. The CDR3 extends over 11 amino acids. Trimming shortened V by 2 bases and J by 5 bases, and 3 bases separated the two germline ends. CDR1 SGHRS and CDR2 YFSETQ come from the germline V gene. The DNA of the CDR3 is TGCGCCAGCAGCTTAGAAGATACGCAGTATTTT. Translating it yields CASSLEDTQYF.

This rearrangement joins TRBV6-6 to TRBJ1-1, with a possible D match to TRBD1 (5 bases). Trimming stripped 2 bases from V and 6 bases from J, with 10 bases between. This CDR3 comprises 13 residues. Per germline, CDR1 MNHNY and CDR2 SVGAGI (reference sequence). CDR3 nucleotide sequence: TGTGCCAGCAGTTACGGGACTCTGGCTGAAGCTTTCTTT. The encoded protein is CASSYGTLAEAFF.

The count of this clone is one. This sequence joins TRBV2 and TRBJ2-5; 10 bases match TRBD2. Germline V gene lookup returns CDR1 SNHLY and CDR2 FYNNEI. Trimming removed 4 bases from V and 4 bases from J; junction bases left unmatched: 21. This CDR3 has 20 residues. The CDR3 here is CASSGRNRKGAGGPGETQYF. In nucleotides, the CDR3 is TGTGCCAGCAGTGGACGTAACAGGAAGGGAGCGGGAGGGCCGGGAGAGACCCAGTACTTC.

V usage is TRBV2 and J usage is TRBJ2-3; unclear D gene. Germline values: CDR1 SNHLY, CDR2 FYNNEI. Trimming removed 1 base at V and 2 bases at J, with 10 bases between. The CDR3 runs to 15 residues. Here the CDR3 DNA reads TGTGCCAGCAGTGAAGGACTCTACAACACAGATACGCAGTATTTT. Translation gives CASSEGLYNTDTQYF.

This chain uses TRBV4-2 with TRBJ2-6; 12 positions match TRBD2. The CDR3 has 18 residues. With V trimmed by 1 base and J by 1 base, 2 bases remained unmatched. CDR1 is LGHNA, CDR2 YNFKEQ, per germline. Here the CDR3 reads CASSQGTSGISGANVLTF. The CDR3 bases are TGTGCCAGCAGCCAAGGGACTAGCGGGATATCTGGGGCCAACGTCCTGACTTTC.

J is TRBJ2-1 and V is TRBV10-1; 12 bases agree with TRBD2. The CDR3 contains 17 residues. Germline CDR1 WNHNN, CDR2 SYGVQD (reference sequence). The V and J ends lost 0 bases and 3 bases, in that order; junction bases with no gene match: 3. CDR3 nucleotide sequence: TGCGCCAGCAGTGAGTCGGAGACTAGCGGGGGCTACAATGAGCAGTTCTTC. It encodes CASSESETSGGYNEQFF.

The chain recombines TRBV29-1 with TRBJ2-1; D is undetermined. CDR1 is SQVTM, CDR2 ANQGSEA, per germline. There are 11 residues in the CDR3. Between the trimmed V and J ends, which lost 6 bases and 8 bases, there was a span of 11 bases. The CDR3 DNA reads TGCAGCGTCGGGCCGTACGATGAGCAGTTCTTC. It yields the protein CSVGPYDEQFF.

The rearrangement uses TRBV29-1 and TRBJ2-2; D gene unclear. The germline V gene has CDR1 SQVTM and CDR2 ANQGSEA. V lost 7 bases to trimming and J lost 5 bases, with 8 bases between them. This CDR3 region has 11 residues. This CDR3 reads CSGAWTGELFF. The CDR3 coding sequence is TGCAGCGGCGCGTGGACCGGGGAGCTGTTTTTT.

The chain has TRBV14 and TRBJ2-1; TRBD2 aligns across 14 bases. The CDR3 spans 15 residues. Trimming removed 3 bases from V and 6 bases from J; junction bases left unmatched: 1. Germline CDR1 SGHDN, CDR2 FVKESK. For the CDR3, the DNA is TGTGCCAGCAGCCACGGACTAGCGGGGGGCAATGAGCAGTTCTTC. Translation gives CASSHGLAGGNEQFF.

This clone appeared a few times. V is TRBV5-4 and J is TRBJ2-7; a weak D match, TRBD1 (7 bases). Per germline, CDR1 SGHNT and CDR2 YYREEE (reference sequence). There are 13 residues in the CDR3. V was cut by 1 base and J by 7 bases, with 12 bases left in between. The CDR3 region is CASSLKGAGEQYV. In DNA, the CDR3 is TGTGCCAGCAGCTTGAAGGGGGCGGGGGAGCAGTACGTC.

This chain connects TRBV5-1 to TRBJ2-1; D may be TRBD2 (6 bases). In germline, CDR1 is SGHRS, CDR2 YFSETQ. The CDR3 loop spans 17 amino acids. Trimming shortened V by 0 bases and J by 1 base, and 14 bases separated the two germline ends. The CDR3 here is CASSLVGGMISYNEQFF. The CDR3, as DNA: TGCGCCAGCAGCTTGGTCGGGGGAATGATATCCTACAATGAGCAGTTCTTC.

This chain links TRBV9 with TRBJ1-3; D may be TRBD1 (5 bases). The germline V gene encodes CDR1 SGDLS and CDR2 YYNGEE. The CDR3 consists of 15 residues. The V end lost 2 bases, the J end lost 4 bases, and 13 bases lay between the germline ends. CDR3 protein: CASSVQGVGGNTIYF. CDR3 DNA sequence: TGTGCCAGCAGCGTTCAGGGAGTTGGCGGAAACACCATATATTTT.

This clone was found a few times. This rearrangement joins TRBV4-3 to TRBJ1-1, with D possibly matching TRBD1 (5 bases). CDR3 size: 16 residues. Trimming cost V 1 base and J 0 bases, with 12 bases left between them. CDR1 is LGHNA and CDR2 is YSLEER in the germline V gene. The DNA for the CDR3 is TGCGCCAGCAGCCAAGGCAGACAGTCGCTGAACACTGAAGCTTTCTTT. This gives the protein CASSQGRQSLNTEAFF.

The J gene is TRBJ2-7, the V gene TRBV9; no clear D gene. The germline V and J ends were trimmed by 2 bases and 1 base, with 10 bases remaining between them. The length of the CDR3 is 14 residues. In germline, CDR1 is SGDLS, CDR2 YYNGEE. The CDR3 reads CASSVLAVSYEQYF. CDR3 coding DNA: TGTGCCAGCAGCGTTCTGGCAGTTTCCTACGAGCAGTACTTC.

The chain combines TRBV19 with TRBJ1-4, with no clear D. Germline assignment: CDR1 LNHDA and CDR2 SQIVND (reference sequence). Trimming took off 8 bases at V and 5 bases at J, with 9 bases between the two ends. This CDR3 contains 12 residues. The CDR3 sequence: CASWNGNEKLFF. CDR3 bases: TGTGCCAGTTGGAACGGGAATGAAAAACTGTTTTTT.

The chain combines TRBV18 with TRBJ2-1, with D possibly being TRBD1 or TRBD2 (5 bases each). This CDR3 has 13 residues. The V end lost 6 bases, the J end lost 7 bases, and 13 bases lay between the germline ends. Looked up from germline, CDR1 is KGHSH and CDR2 is LQKENI. The DNA for the CDR3 is TGTGCCAGCTCCCCCGGGGCCGAAAATGAGCAGTTCTTC. Its protein product is CASSPGAENEQFF.

The J gene is TRBJ1-2, the V gene TRBV7-9, with unresolved D. V gave up 5 bases and J gave up 4 bases, with 17 bases separating them. Per germline, CDR1 SEHNR and CDR2 FQNEAQ (reference sequence). This CDR3 comprises 15 residues. The CDR3: CASSANADRLYGYTF. The CDR3 nucleotides read TGTGCCAGCAGCGCGAACGCGGACCGCCTCTATGGCTACACCTTC.

The rearrangement links TRBV4-3 to TRBJ1-1, with D possibly matching TRBD1 (5 bases). The V gene lost 0 bases and the J gene lost 0 bases, with 11 bases spanning the gap. The CDR3 contains 16 residues. From germline, CDR1 is LGHNA and CDR2 YSLEER. In DNA form, the CDR3 reads TGCGCCAGCAGCCAAGATCTTGGGGGTCTGAACACTGAAGCTTTCTTT. It translates to CASSQDLGGLNTEAFF.

V is TRBV15 and J is TRBJ1-2, with D maybe TRBD1 (6 bases). The CDR3 is 17 amino acids. The V end lost 3 bases, the J end lost 0 bases, and 17 bases lay between the germline ends. Germline V gene sequence: CDR1 LNHNV, CDR2 YYDKDF (reference sequence). This CDR3 reads CATSSVWGAKANYGYTF. CDR3 in DNA: TGTGCCACCAGCAGTGTCTGGGGGGCGAAGGCTAACTATGGCTACACCTTC. The full variable domain, completed using reference TRBV15 and TRBJ1-2, is DAMVIQNPRYQVTQFGKPVTLSCSQTLNHNVMYWYQQKSSQAPKLLFHYYDKDFNNEADTPDNFQSRRPNTSFCFLDIRSPGLGDTAMYLCATSSVWGAKANYGYTFGSGTRLTVV.

A few counts support this clone. The chain links TRBV6-1 to TRBJ2-7, with TRBD2 matching 9 bases. Germline V gives CDR1 MNHNS, CDR2 SASEGT. This CDR3 is 13 amino acids long. Unmatched junction bases numbered 0, after V lost 3 bases and J lost 3 bases. The CDR3 region is CASSETSGYEQYF. The CDR3 DNA follows: TGTGCCAGCAGTGAGACTAGCGGCTACGAGCAGTACTTC.

The rearrangement links TRBV5-1 to TRBJ2-3, with TRBD2 matching over 12 bases. The V segment lost 5 bases and the J segment 4 bases; nucleotides outside the gene matches: 5. The germline V gene encodes CDR1 SGHRS and CDR2 YFSETQ. This CDR3 region has 15 residues. The CDR3 bases are TGCGCCAGCAGTTTGACTAGCGGGAGTGCAGATACGCAGTATTTT. It yields the protein CASSLTSGSADTQYF.

The rearrangement joins TRBV5-1 to TRBJ2-6, with a weak D call TRBD1 (5 bases). Germline V gene sequence: CDR1 SGHRS, CDR2 YFSETQ. The germline V and J ends were trimmed by 4 bases and 0 bases, with 17 bases remaining between them. This CDR3 spans 18 amino acids. The CDR3 is CASSPWGRELSGANVLTF. CDR3 nucleotides: TGCGCCAGCAGCCCCTGGGGCAGAGAACTCTCTGGGGCCAACGTCCTGACTTTC.

This chain links TRBV6-1 with TRBJ2-7; maybe TRBD1 (5 bases). This CDR3 has 15 residues. Looked up from germline, CDR1 is MNHNS and CDR2 is SASEGT. V shed 4 bases and J shed 0 bases, with 13 bases lying between them. The CDR3 bases are TGTGCCAGCAGTGTAGGGGCGGAAAGCTCCTACGAGCAGTACGTC. Its translation: CASSVGAESSYEQYV.

This clone showed up just a few times. This chain's CDR3 is CSVDGSLNTEAFF. CDR3 nucleotides: TGCAGCGTTGATGGCAGTCTGAACACTGAAGCTTTCTTT. The chain recombines TRBV29-1 with TRBJ1-1; D call uncertain. Germline CDR1 and CDR2: SQVTM and ANQGSEA. The germline V and J ends were trimmed by 3 bases and 0 bases, with 8 bases remaining between them. The CDR3 length is 13 residues.

The CDR3 spells CASSPGLAGGLEQYF. For the CDR3, the DNA is TGTGCCAGCTCACCAGGACTAGCGGGAGGACTCGAGCAGTACTTC. V and J are TRBV18 and TRBJ2-7; 14 bases are a match to TRBD2. The junction had 3 bases not matched to a gene; V was cut back by 2 bases and J by 6 bases. This CDR3 has 15 residues. The germline gives CDR1 KGHSH, CDR2 LQKENI.

The chain has TRBV2 and TRBJ1-2; maybe TRBD1 (5 bases). Germline lookup yields CDR1 SNHLY and CDR2 FYNNEI. Trimming shortened V by 9 bases and J by 4 bases, and 15 bases separated the two germline ends. This CDR3 has 13 residues. CDR3 residues: CASDDGAAYGYTF. The DNA of the CDR3 is TGTGCCAGTGATGACGGGGCGGCCTATGGCTACACCTTC.